A single sample is the source of the 27 T cell receptor beta chains below, sequenced in a study of T-cell reconstitution after alpha-beta-depleted transplantation in children. During its preparation, the TCRbeta library received unique molecular identifiers. Via MiXCR, TCRdb re-called the PCR reads, giving one row per CDR3 protein. The repertoire holds about half a million distinct CDR3 sequences, with under 15% as singletons. The sequencing used PBMCs from the stem cell graft donor, collected from the stem cell graft. The receptors were sampled from a human donor who donated a stem cell graft to a child with combined immunodeficiency.

This clonotype was detected a few times. The chain recombines TRBV4-3 with TRBJ2-3; D is tentatively TRBD1 or TRBD2 (6 bases each). This CDR3 has 17 residues. V was trimmed by 0 bases and J by 3 bases, leaving 16 bases between them. CDR1 is LGHNA, CDR2 YSLEER, per germline. CDR3 bases: TGCGCCAGCAGCCAAGATCTTGGAGGGGGGCAGACAGATACGCAGTATTTT. Its protein product is CASSQDLGGGQTDTQYF.

This clonotype has a handful of counts. V and J are TRBV20-1 and TRBJ2-3; 9 bases line up with TRBD2. Germline CDR1 is DFQATT and CDR2 is SNEGSKA (reference sequence). The CDR3 runs 16 residues. V shed 3 bases and J 6 bases; nucleotides not matched to a gene: 13. The CDR3 here is CSASALRGRAGDTQYF. The DNA of the CDR3 is TGCAGTGCTAGCGCCCTGCGCGGGAGGGCGGGCGATACGCAGTATTTT.

The CDR3 region is CSARGTDVEQYF. CDR3 nucleotide sequence: TGCAGTGCTAGAGGGACAGACGTCGAGCAGTACTTC. The chain has TRBV20-1 and TRBJ2-7, with a tentative D call TRBD1 (6 bases). Germline-derived CDR1 and CDR2 are DFQATT and SNEGSKA (reference sequence). This CDR3 has 12 residues. With 1 base removed from V and 6 bases from J, the gap between germline ends came to 10 bases.

This clonotype was counted many times. CDR3 amino acids: CASGPAGDNEQFF. The CDR3 DNA sequence: TGTGCCAGCGGCCCAGCGGGAGACAATGAGCAGTTCTTC. The chain links TRBV12-3 or TRBV12-4 to TRBJ2-1; 8 nucleotides match TRBD2. The CDR3 spans 13 residues. J lost 5 bases, V lost 8 bases, and 5 bases had no gene match.

This clonotype has just a few counts. The rearrangement links TRBV7-3 to TRBJ2-3; D is perhaps TRBD2 (6 bases). V gave up 5 bases and J gave up 4 bases, with 19 bases separating them. The CDR3 runs to 16 residues. CDR1 and CDR2 (germline): SGHTA, FQGTGA. The CDR3 is CASSILGGAGADTQYF. Written as DNA, the CDR3 is TGTGCCAGCAGCATCCTCGGAGGGGCCGGGGCAGATACGCAGTATTTT.

This clonotype was counted ten times or more. The chain employs TRBV6-2 or TRBV6-3 and TRBJ2-1; 11 bases are shared with TRBD2. Germline V gene data show CDR1 as MNHEY and CDR2 as SVGEGT. This CDR3 has 19 residues. V lost 6 bases and J lost 4; bases outside the gene matches: 17. The CDR3 reads CASRGRTSGLSPVYNEQFF. For the CDR3, the DNA is TGTGCCAGCAGGGGAAGGACTAGCGGGCTCTCGCCGGTATACAATGAGCAGTTCTTC.

This clonotype was counted between two and nine times. V is TRBV25-1 and J is TRBJ2-7; D is undetermined. This CDR3 is 14 amino acids long. From germline, CDR1 is MGHDK and CDR2 SYGVNS. Trimming cost V 3 bases and J 4 bases, with 13 bases left between them. CDR3 in DNA: TGTGCCAGCAGTGATGCAGGCTATGGGTACGAGCAGTACTTC. Translating it yields CASSDAGYGYEQYF.

This clonotype was seen just once. Mismatch with germline at one junction end may stem from a read error. The rearrangement links TRBV12-3 or TRBV12-4 to TRBJ1-3; D is unclear. This CDR3 comprises 18 residues. The CDR3 region has the DNA TGTGCCAGCTGTTTAGCGCGAGATCCGATTCTCTCTGGAAACACCATATATTTT. Translating gives CASCLARDPILSGNTIYF.

The chain combines TRBV20-1 with TRBJ2-7; 8 nucleotides agree with TRBD2. Trimming removed 5 bases from V and 3 bases from J; junction bases left unmatched: 3. Germline CDR1 is DFQATT and CDR2 is SNEGSKA (reference sequence). The CDR3 contains 12 residues. In DNA, the CDR3 is TGCAGTGCTGCCACTAGCGGCTACGAGCAGTACTTC. Its protein product is CSAATSGYEQYF.

This clonotype was counted ten times or more. The rearrangement links TRBV21-1 to TRBJ2-1; TRBD1, as called in the table, went unchecked against the DNA. TRBV21-1 is shown as a pseudogene. This CDR3 region has 15 residues. The CDR3 DNA sequence: TGTGCCACACCCCCTTGGGGGGCTATTACCAATGAGCAGTTCTTC. The encoded protein is CATPPWGAITNEQFF.

This rearrangement joins TRBV4-3 to TRBJ1-5; D is unresolved. Between the trimmed V and J ends, which lost 3 bases and 5 bases, there was a span of 11 bases. Per germline, CDR1 LGHNA and CDR2 YSLEER. The CDR3 has 14 residues. CDR3 coding DNA: TGCGCCAGCAGCCAGGGTCTGGGAGATCAGCCCCAGCATTTT. It yields the protein CASSQGLGDQPQHF.

This chain uses TRBV6-2 or TRBV6-3 with TRBJ1-1, with D unresolved. V lost 4 bases and J 0 bases, leaving 9 bases between the germline ends. CDR1 MNHEY and CDR2 SVGEGT come from the germline V gene. The CDR3 length is 14 residues. CDR3 bases: TGTGCCAGCAGTTTAGTCCAACTGAACACTGAAGCTTTCTTT. Translation gives CASSLVQLNTEAFF.

The rearrangement links TRBV5-6 to TRBJ2-2; D is possibly TRBD2 (6 bases). The CDR3 length is 16 residues. Trimming stripped 4 bases from V and 5 bases from J, with 18 bases between. The germline V gene has CDR1 SGHDT and CDR2 YYEEEE. The DNA for the CDR3 is TGTGCCAGCAGCCTTTGGAGGGTAGCGGTAACCGGGGAGCTGTTTTTT. It yields the protein CASSLWRVAVTGELFF.

This rearrangement joins TRBV7-2 to TRBJ2-3, with 8 positions matching TRBD2. Germline V gene data show CDR1 as SGHTA and CDR2 as FQGNSA. The V gene end was trimmed by 5 bases and the J gene end by 0 bases; junction bases not matched to a gene: 10. The CDR3 is made up of 17 amino acids. The chain's CDR3 is CASSTARPSGSTDTQYF. Written as DNA, the CDR3 is TGTGCCAGCAGCACCGCCCGGCCTAGCGGGAGCACAGATACGCAGTATTTT.

At least ten counts were recorded for this clonotype. The chain is built from TRBV12-3 or TRBV12-4 and TRBJ2-1; D may match TRBD1 or TRBD2 (7 bases each). The CDR3 has 12 residues. Trimming stripped 6 bases from V and 8 bases from J, with 11 bases between. The CDR3 sequence: CASSRGGYEQFF. CDR3 in DNA: TGTGCCAGCAGCAGGGGGGGTTATGAGCAGTTCTTC.

V gene TRBV29-1 combines with J gene TRBJ2-3; TRBD2 aligns across 8 bases. This CDR3 has 12 residues. Germline loops: CDR1 SQVTM, CDR2 ANQGSEA. V lost 7 bases, J lost 4 bases, and 4 bases stayed unmatched. The CDR3 reads CSAAGGADTQYF. In DNA, the CDR3 is TGCAGCGCTGCGGGGGGTGCAGATACGCAGTATTTT.

This clonotype was detected many times. The chain has TRBV20-1 and TRBJ2-3; D is unclear. The V gene lost 5 bases and the J gene lost 4 bases, with 7 bases spanning the gap. The germline V gene has CDR1 DFQATT and CDR2 SNEGSKA (reference sequence). This CDR3 has 11 amino acids. The CDR3 loop is CSAYYPDTQYF. The CDR3 nucleotides read TGCAGTGCTTACTATCCAGATACGCAGTATTTT.

The rearrangement uses TRBV11-1 and TRBJ2-1; 8 bases match TRBD2. Unmatched junction bases numbered 7, after V lost 0 bases and J lost 0 bases. The CDR3 runs 18 residues. Per germline, CDR1 SGHAT and CDR2 FQDESV (reference sequence). The CDR3 DNA sequence: TGTGCCAGCAGCTTAGCAGAATGGACTAGCTACTCCTACAATGAGCAGTTCTTC. It yields the protein CASSLAEWTSYSYNEQFF.

This clonotype was counted at least ten times. The V call is TRBV15, the J call TRBJ1-4; no reliable D call. Germline lookup yields CDR1 LNHNV and CDR2 YYDKDF (reference sequence). CDR3 length: 14 amino acids. Trimming removed 6 bases at V and 0 bases at J, with 8 bases between. Here the CDR3 DNA reads TGTGCCACCAGGAGGAGGGCAACTAATGAAAAACTGTTTTTT. Its protein product is CATRRRATNEKLFF. The full variable domain, its missing parts supplied by reference TRBV15 and TRBJ1-4, is DAMVIQNPRYQVTQFGKPVTLSCSQTLNHNVMYWYQQKSSQAPKLLFHYYDKDFNNEADTPDNFQSRRPNTSFCFLDIRSPGLGDTAMYLCATRRRATNEKLFFGSGTQLSVL.

The chain couples TRBV25-1 to TRBJ2-7; either TRBD1 or TRBD2 may fit D (5 bases each). Trimming pared 0 bases from V and 8 bases from J, leaving 11 bases between. CDR1 and CDR2 (germline): MGHDK, SYGVNS. The CDR3 length is 13 residues. In DNA, the CDR3 is TGTGCCAGCAGTGAATATAAACGGGGACAGCAGTACTTC. Translating it yields CASSEYKRGQQYF.

The chain links TRBV3-1 to TRBJ1-5, with D perhaps TRBD1 (5 bases). The V gene lost 0 bases and the J gene lost 4 bases, with 7 bases spanning the gap. The V gene's germline CDR1 is LGHDT and CDR2 YNNKEL (reference sequence). There are 14 residues in the CDR3. The CDR3 is CASSQDPGNQPQHF. The CDR3 DNA follows: TGTGCCAGCAGCCAAGATCCAGGGAATCAGCCCCAGCATTTT.

The V gene is TRBV5-6, the J gene TRBJ2-1; D is uncertain. CDR3 length: 14 residues. Germline CDR1 and CDR2: SGHDT and YYEEEE. V lost 4 bases to trimming and J lost 2 bases, with 10 bases between them. CDR3 residues: CASSTGWTYNEQFF. The CDR3 DNA follows: TGTGCCAGCAGCACCGGGTGGACCTACAATGAGCAGTTCTTC.

The V call is TRBV5-1, the J call TRBJ2-1; 7 bases agree with TRBD2. This CDR3 region has 16 residues. V dropped 0 bases and J dropped 3; count of bases not matched to a gene: 6. Germline V gives CDR1 SGHRS, CDR2 YFSETQ. DNA for the CDR3: TGCGCCAGCAGCTTGGTAGGCGGGAGAGACTACAATGAGCAGTTCTTC. It is translated as CASSLVGGRDYNEQFF.

This chain connects TRBV6-5 to TRBJ1-2, with D possibly being TRBD1 (5 bases). The CDR3 has 16 amino acids. Looked up from germline, CDR1 is MNHEY and CDR2 is SVGAGI. V was cut by 0 bases and J by 3 bases, with 14 bases left in between. CDR3 residues: CASSYSIKGLDYGYTF. The CDR3 DNA follows: TGTGCCAGCAGTTACTCGATAAAGGGGCTGGACTATGGCTACACCTTC.

The chain uses TRBV19 and TRBJ1-5; no definite D call. The CDR3 extends over 13 amino acids. The germline V and J ends were trimmed by 5 bases and 1 base, with 6 bases remaining between them. The V gene's germline CDR1 is LNHDA and CDR2 SQIVND (reference sequence). The DNA for the CDR3 is TGTGCCAGTAGTGAGACAAGCAATCAGCCCCAGCATTTT. It encodes CASSETSNQPQHF.

The chain carries TRBV4-2 and TRBJ2-7, with 10 nucleotides matching TRBD2. The V gene end was trimmed by 4 bases and the J gene end by 3 bases; junction bases not matched to a gene: 9. Germline V gene data show CDR1 as LGHNA and CDR2 as YNFKEQ. This CDR3 comprises 16 residues. CDR3 in DNA: TGTGCCAGCAGCCCGTGGGAAGCGGGAGGGGACTACGAGCAGTACTTC. This codes for CASSPWEAGGDYEQYF.

The CDR3 spells CASSQYPGHGAMNTEAFF. CDR3 DNA sequence: TGTGCCAGCAGTCAGTATCCGGGACACGGCGCCATGAACACTGAAGCTTTCTTT. The chain has TRBV28 and TRBJ1-1; the D gene is possibly TRBD1 (6 bases). There are 18 residues in the CDR3. Germline assignment: CDR1 MDHEN and CDR2 SYDVKM. Between the trimmed V and J ends, which lost 5 bases and 0 bases, there was a span of 22 bases.